The next 19 T cell receptor beta chains were all read from a single sample in a study of PD-1 blockade in classical Hodgkin lymphoma. TCRdb's copy holds only in-frame clones and misses some; the assay was immunoSEQ multiplex PCR. The sample consists of 18,000 or so clones, approximately 81% of them appearing once. As for time point: cycle 4 day 1 (C4D1), after less than seven weeks of nivolumab. The patients all showed relapse after autologous stem cell transplantation, while their brentuximab vedotin exposure varied. Researchers report purifying CD4+ T cells from thawed PBMCs by magnetic negative selection. The sequences come from CD4+ T cells from blood, collected before the fourth cycle of nivolumab. Receptor source: a human donor with classical Hodgkin lymphoma.

V usage is TRBV5-1 and J usage is TRBJ1-6; possible D gene TRBD1, 6 bases. The CDR3 is made up of 14 amino acids. The V end was cut by 2 bases, the J end by 9 bases, with 12 bases between. Germline values: CDR1 SGHRS, CDR2 YFSETQ. DNA for the CDR3: TGCGCCAGCAGCTTACAGGGCGAAGGTTCACCCCTCCACTTT. The encoded protein is CASSLQGEGSPLHF.

This clone occurred once. This rearrangement joins TRBV28 to TRBJ1-2; 8 positions match TRBD1. The CDR3 runs to 14 residues. With 6 bases clipped from V and 5 bases from J, the junction kept 8 bases outside the gene matches. The germline gives CDR1 MDHEN, CDR2 SYDVKM. The CDR3 loop reads CASRISGTGYGYTF. As DNA, the CDR3 is TGTGCCAGCAGGATTTCCGGGACAGGTTATGGCTACACCTTC.

J is TRBJ2-7 and V is TRBV5-4; no definite D call. CDR3 size: 14 residues. Trimming left V 0 bases short and J 7 bases short, with 14 bases between. Germline CDR1 and CDR2: SGHNT and YYREEE (reference sequence). CDR3 protein: CASSLALDPREQYV. CDR3 DNA: TGTGCCAGCAGCTTGGCTCTGGATCCAAGGGAGCAGTACGTC.

The chain employs TRBV11-3 and TRBJ2-5; 8 bases are shared with TRBD2. J was trimmed by 0 bases and V by 1 base; bases with no gene match: 4. CDR1 SGHNT and CDR2 YENEEA come from the germline V gene. The CDR3 loop spans 16 amino acids. CDR3 sequence (DNA): TGTGCCAGCAGCTTAGGAGTAGCGGGGTACCAAGAGACCCAGTACTTC. As protein: CASSLGVAGYQETQYF.

The chain is built from TRBV28 and TRBJ1-2, with 7 bases lining up with TRBD1. The V segment lost 6 bases and the J segment 2 bases; nucleotides outside the gene matches: 3. In germline, CDR1 is MDHEN, CDR2 SYDVKM. The CDR3 totals 13 residues. CDR3 nucleotides: TGTGCCAGCAGAGAGACAGGGAACTATGGCTACACCTTC. Its protein product is CASRETGNYGYTF.

This sequence joins TRBV5-6 and TRBJ2-5; tentatively, D is TRBD2 (5 bases). Germline V gene sequence: CDR1 SGHDT, CDR2 YYEEEE. Trimming removed 7 bases from V and 6 bases from J, with 22 bases in between. This CDR3 comprises 15 residues. This CDR3 reads CASDSLSGPGKTQYF. Here the CDR3 DNA reads TGTGCCAGCGACTCCTTGAGCGGACCAGGAAAGACCCAGTACTTC.

The chain is built from TRBV5-4 and TRBJ2-1, with 9 bases that match TRBD2. Germline trimming cut 4 bases from V and 11 bases from J; bases unmatched to any gene: 7. There are 13 residues in the CDR3. Germline CDR1 is SGHNT and CDR2 is YYREEE (reference sequence). The CDR3 sequence is CASSDGTSTKQFF. CDR3 coding DNA: TGTGCCAGCAGCGATGGGACTAGCACTAAGCAGTTCTTC.

The V gene is TRBV7-2, the J gene TRBJ2-7; the D gene is possibly TRBD1 (5 bases). Germline CDR1 SGHTA, CDR2 FQGNSA. The CDR3 is 16 residues long. The ends were cut back, 5 bases at V and 0 bases at J, with 17 bases in the middle. CDR3 residues: CASSARVVGTSYEQYF. In nucleotides, the CDR3 is TGTGCCAGCAGCGCCAGGGTGGTGGGAACCTCCTACGAGCAGTACTTC.

The rearrangement joins TRBV4-1 to TRBJ2-5; a possible D gene is TRBD2 (5 bases). Trimming stripped 1 base from V and 2 bases from J, with 23 bases between. Germline CDR1 MGHRA, CDR2 YSYEKL. This CDR3 contains 19 residues. In nucleotides, the CDR3 is TGCGCCAGCAGCCAAGGAGGCGCGGGCCTAAGTGGGAGTCAAGAGACCCAGTACTTC. Amino acids: CASSQGGAGLSGSQETQYF.

The chain employs TRBV4-3 and TRBJ2-1; TRBD1 or TRBD2 may be the D gene (5 bases each). CDR3 length equals 15 residues. The germline V gene has CDR1 LGHNA and CDR2 YSLEER. V dropped 0 bases and J dropped 3 bases, with 9 bases sitting between them. CDR3 residues: CASSQEPGSYNEQFF. As DNA, the CDR3 is TGCGCCAGCAGCCAAGAGCCAGGGAGCTACAATGAGCAGTTCTTC.

The gene calls are TRBV7-6 and TRBJ1-4; no clear D gene. CDR1 and CDR2 (germline): SGHVS, FNYEAQ. Trimming stripped 3 bases from V and 8 bases from J, with 10 bases between. There are 13 residues in the CDR3. CDR3 in DNA: TGTGCCAGCAGCTTTTGGATGGGGGAAAAACTGTTTTTT. Its protein is CASSFWMGEKLFF.

V and J are TRBV10-2 and TRBJ2-3, with D possibly called TRBD1 or TRBD2 (5 bases each). CDR3 length equals 12 residues. Per germline, CDR1 WSHSY and CDR2 SAAADI. The V gene lost 5 bases and the J gene lost 5 bases, with 8 bases spanning the gap. The CDR3 bases are TGCGCCAGCAGTTCTGGGGGAGATACGCAGTATTTT. Protein: CASSSGGDTQYF.

The CDR3 sequence is CASLRTPPLNTEAFF. In DNA form, the CDR3 reads TGTGCCAGCCTCCGGACACCCCCCCTGAACACTGAAGCTTTCTTT. This rearrangement joins TRBV5-5 to TRBJ1-1; weak D call: TRBD1 (5 bases). Germline-derived CDR1 and CDR2 are SGHKS and YYEKEE (reference sequence). The CDR3 is 15 amino acids. Trimming left V 7 bases short and J 0 bases short, with 16 bases between.

V and J are TRBV2 and TRBJ2-2; 11 bases line up with TRBD2. CDR3 length: 17 residues. V dropped 4 bases and J dropped 0; count of bases not matched to a gene: 4. The germline gives CDR1 SNHLY, CDR2 FYNNEI. The CDR3, as DNA: TGTGCCAGCAGTGTAGCGGGAGGGCCTCCGAACACCGGGGAGCTGTTTTTT. The encoded protein is CASSVAGGPPNTGELFF.

This chain links TRBV10-1 with TRBJ2-5; D unclear. The CDR3 has 11 amino acids. The germline gives CDR1 WNHNN, CDR2 SYGVQD (reference sequence). V gave up 2 bases and J gave up 5 bases, with 3 bases separating them. DNA for the CDR3: TGCGCCAGCAGTGAGAGTGAGACCCAGTACTTC. Its translation is CASSESETQYF.

This clone showed up just once. The chain employs TRBV28 and TRBJ1-2; D is undetermined. This CDR3 contains 11 residues. Deletions cut 7 bases from V and 4 bases from J, with 7 bases between. Germline values: CDR1 MDHEN, CDR2 SYDVKM. CDR3 sequence: CASKGGYGYTF. CDR3 coding DNA: TGTGCCAGCAAGGGTGGCTATGGCTACACCTTC.

The rearrangement links TRBV18 to TRBJ1-6; D remains unclear. V shed 4 bases and J shed 5 bases, with 6 bases lying between them. Germline V CDR1 and CDR2: KGHSH, LQKENI. The CDR3 extends over 13 amino acids. The CDR3 is CASSQADNSPLHF. The CDR3 DNA follows: TGTGCCAGCTCACAGGCAGATAATTCACCCCTCCACTTT.

This chain connects TRBV5-5 to TRBJ1-5; D is ambiguous. This CDR3 is built from 14 residues. V lost 3 bases to trimming and J lost 2 bases, with 9 bases between them. CDR1 and CDR2 (germline): SGHKS, YYEKEE (reference sequence). The CDR3 spells CASSWGRGNQPQHF. CDR3 bases: TGTGCCAGCAGCTGGGGTAGGGGCAATCAGCCCCAGCATTTT.

This clone was seen only a few times. This chain links TRBV30 with TRBJ1-1; D is perhaps TRBD1 (6 bases). CDR3 length: 15 amino acids. Trimming took 3 bases from V and 0 from J, leaving 14 bases between them. The V gene's germline CDR1 is GTSNPN and CDR2 SVGIG (reference sequence). CDR3 loop: CAWRAVGHLNTEAFF. As DNA, the CDR3 is TGTGCCTGGAGGGCAGTGGGACACTTGAACACTGAAGCTTTCTTT.